This T cell receptor (beta chain) was documented in a study of cytomegalovirus exposure and HLA in healthy donors. This clone was seen only a few times. PCR was performed using 60 Vbeta and 13 Jbeta primers. The data were produced by immunoSEQ multiplex PCR, yet TCRdb's version contains in-frame clones alone and is incomplete. The repertoire holds around 190,000 clones, 80% seen once, with approximately 1% in the top ten. Regarding donors, all were healthy bone marrow donors. Sequencing was performed on PBMCs. This sequence originates from a woman in her 40s in good health and CMV-seronegative.

The chain's CDR3 is CASSSQYNQPQHF. The CDR3 DNA is TGTGCCAGCAGCTCACAGTACAATCAGCCCCAGCATTTT. The rearrangement joins TRBV7-2 to TRBJ1-5; D gene unclear. Germline V gives CDR1 SGHTA, CDR2 FQGNSA. V was pared by 4 bases and J by 3 bases, with 7 bases between. The CDR3 consists of 13 residues.